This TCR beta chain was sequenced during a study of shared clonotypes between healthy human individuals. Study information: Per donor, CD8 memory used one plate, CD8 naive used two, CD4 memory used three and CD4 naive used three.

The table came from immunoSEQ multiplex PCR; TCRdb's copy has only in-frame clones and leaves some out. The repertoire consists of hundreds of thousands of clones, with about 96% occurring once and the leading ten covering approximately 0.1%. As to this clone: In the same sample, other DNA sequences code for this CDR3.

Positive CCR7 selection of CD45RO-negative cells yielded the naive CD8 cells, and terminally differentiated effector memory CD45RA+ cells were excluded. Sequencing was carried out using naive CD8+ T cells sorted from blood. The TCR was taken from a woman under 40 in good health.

DNA of the CDR3: TGTGCCAGCAGTTTCGGTGATGAGCAGTTCTTC. This gives the protein CASSFGDEQFF. The rearrangement joins TRBV27 to TRBJ2-1, with D unclear. Germline V gene lookup returns CDR1 MNHEY and CDR2 SMNVEV (reference sequence). CDR3 length: 11 residues. The V end was cut by 3 bases, the J end by 8 bases, with 5 bases between.